These T cell receptor beta chains were read from a single sample in a study of blood T cell repertoires in COVID-19. The assay was immunoSEQ multiplex PCR, and TCRdb's table has in-frame clones only and misses some. The data show some 150,000 clones, 75% to 85% seen once. The sequencing sample was made of peripheral blood. The receptors were gathered from a woman aged 45-65 years in a cohort sampled during active or convalescent COVID-19. Both conserved end residues are part of each CDR3. D genes are given only for firm matches. Only part of the rows carry a size: once, few, many, or a class if the clone is expanded.

>TRBD1|many|TRBV7-2|17|TRBJ2-7
CASSLDPRTGGPYEQYF
TGTGCCAGCAGCTTAGACCCCCGGACAGGGGGGCCCTACGAGCAGTACTTC
>TRBD1|.|TRBV29-1|14|TRBJ1-5
CSVKTGNSNQPQHF
TGCAGCGTGAAGACAGGGAATAGCAATCAGCCCCAGCATTTT
>.|.|TRBV12-5|13|TRBJ1-1
CASGPGSFPGAFF
TGTGCTAGTGGTCCTGGTTCATTTCCAGGTGCTTTCTTT
>.|.|TRBV10-2|14|TRBJ1-2
CASNRDGLDYGYTF
TGCGCCAGCAACCGAGATGGTTTAGACTATGGCTACACCTTC
>TRBD1|.|TRBV2|15|TRBJ1-6
CASSAIGTGNSPLHF
TGTGCCAGCAGTGCTATCGGGACAGGCAATTCACCCCTCCACTTT
>.|.|TRBV29-1|14|TRBJ2-3
CSAGGRGDTDTQYF
TGCAGCGCCGGCGGGCGGGGAGACACAGATACGCAGTATTTT
>.|.|TRBV6-5|13|TRBJ2-2
CASNPTGTGELFF
TGTGCCAGCAATCCGACAGGGACTGGGGAGCTGTTTTTT
>TRBD1|.|TRBV30|15|TRBJ2-1
CAWSSSLDRYNEQFF
TGTGCCTGGAGTTCCTCTTTGGACAGGTACAATGAGCAGTTCTTC
>.|.|TRBV21-1|15|TRBJ1-6
CATTTPTGRNSPLHF
TGTGCCACCACCACTCCGACAGGGCGAAATTCACCCCTCCACTTT
>TRBD2|.|TRBV6-6|16|TRBJ2-2
CASSSLGGAETGELFF
TGTGCCAGCAGTTCCCTCGGGGGGGCCGAGACCGGGGAGCTGTTTTTT
>TRBD2|.|TRBV5-4|17|TRBJ2-7
CASSRYKLAGVLNEQYF
TGTGCCAGCAGCCGCTACAAACTAGCGGGGGTGCTTAACGAGCAGTACTTC
>.|.|TRBV14|13|TRBJ2-5
CASSRGLEETQYF
TGTGCCAGCAGCCGGGGACTGGAAGAGACCCAGTACTTC
>TRBD2|few|TRBV4-2|15|TRBJ2-3
CASRSGGSRTDTQYF
TGTGCCAGCCGGAGCGGGGGGAGTCGCACAGATACGCAGTATTTT
>.|.|TRBV18|17|TRBJ1-6
CASSPSQSSSYNSPLHF
TGTGCCAGCTCACCTAGCCAATCAAGCTCCTATAATTCACCCCTCCACTTT
>.|.|TRBV6-5|14|TRBJ1-2
CASSPTGSRYGYTF
TGTGCCAGCAGTCCTACAGGGTCTCGCTATGGCTACACCTTC
>.|.|TRBV6-5|14|TRBJ1-1
CASSYSKAGVGAFF
TGTGCCAGCAGTTACTCGAAGGCCGGGGTTGGGGCTTTCTTT
>.|few|TRBV20-1|19|TRBJ1-2
CSASYAPGHLLWTNYGYTF
TGCAGTGCTAGTTATGCTCCGGGACATCTATTATGGACTAACTATGGCTACACCTTC
>.|once|TRBV7-9|14|TRBJ1-1
CASSFGTGHTEAFF
TGTGCCAGCAGCTTTGGAACAGGGCACACTGAAGCTTTCTTT
>.|.|TRBV9|14|TRBJ1-1
CASSVMTTNTEAFF
TGTGCCAGCAGCGTTATGACTACGAACACTGAAGCTTTCTTT
>.|.|TRBV19|13|TRBJ2-7
CASSIPGTYEQYF
TGTGCCAGTAGTATTCCGGGGACCTACGAGCAGTACTTC
>TRBD1|.|TRBV2|15|TRBJ1-1
CASSARGQGATEAFF
TGTGCCAGCAGTGCCCGGGGACAGGGGGCAACTGAAGCTTTCTTT
>.|.|TRBV7-2|12|TRBJ1-1
CALRVTNTEAFF
TGTGCGCTACGGGTTACGAACACTGAAGCTTTCTTT
>.|.|TRBV12-5|13|TRBJ2-1
CASGLVNSGEQFF
TGTGCTAGTGGTTTGGTAAACTCAGGTGAGCAGTTCTTC
>.|once|TRBV29-1|11|TRBJ1-2
CSVGEFNGYTF
TGCAGCGTCGGAGAGTTCAATGGCTACACCTTC
>.|.|TRBV12-5|16|TRBJ1-4
CASGLATGFYDEKLFF
TGTGCTAGTGGTTTGGCTACAGGGTTCTATGATGAAAAACTGTTTTTT
>.|.|TRBV10-3|14|TRBJ2-2
CAIRPGQNTGELFF
TGTGCCATCAGGCCGGGACAGAACACCGGGGAGCTGTTTTTT
>TRBD1|.|TRBV2|19|TRBJ1-4
CASSWDRGLGRQLSEKLFF
TGTGCCAGCAGTTGGGACAGGGGGCTCGGCCGGCAACTATCTGAAAAACTGTTTTTT
>.|few|TRBV12-5|12|TRBJ1-2
CASGLTGRLSTF
TGTGCTAGTGGTTTGACAGGACGCCTCAGCACCTTC
>.|.|TRBV28|14|TRBJ1-1
CASGSAGPNTEAFF
TGTGCCAGCGGTTCAGCAGGGCCTAACACTGAAGCTTTCTTT
>TRBD2|.|TRBV12-3/TRBV12-4|10|TRBJ2-1
CASGGVEQFF
TGTGCCAGCGGGGGGGTTGAGCAGTTCTTC
>.|.|TRBV3-1/TRBV3-2|14|TRBJ1-1
CASSRGGRNTEAFF
TGTGCCAGCAGCCGGGGGGGTCGGAACACTGAAGCTTTCTTT
>TRBD1|.|TRBV5-6|14|TRBJ1-1
CASSRGQMNTEAFF
TGTGCCAGCAGCCGGGGACAGATGAACACTGAAGCTTTCTTT
>.|.|TRBV7-8|15|TRBJ1-6
CASSLVGFPNSPLHF
TGTGCCAGCAGCTTAGTCGGGTTTCCAAATTCACCCCTCCACTTT
>.|once|TRBV18|14|TRBJ1-6
CASSARQADSPLHF
TGTGCCAGCTCTGCCAGACAGGCGGATTCACCCCTCCACTTT
>.|.|TRBV7-9|13|TRBJ2-3
CASRPRSTDTQYF
TGTGCCAGCAGGCCCAGAAGCACAGATACGCAGTATTTT
>.|.|TRBV11-2|15|TRBJ2-2
CASTGRRVITGELFF
TGTGCCAGCACCGGAAGGCGGGTAATCACCGGGGAGCTGTTTTTT
>.|once|TRBV6-5|11|TRBJ1-2
CASTPVYGYTF
TGTGCCAGCACACCGGTTTATGGCTACACCTTC
>TRBD1|.|TRBV9|16|TRBJ1-6
CASSPTDRGLNSPLHF
TGTGCCAGCAGCCCCACCGACAGGGGGCTTAATTCACCCCTCCACTTT
>TRBD1|.|TRBV4-1|16|TRBJ2-7
CASSLRPVTGEDEQYF
TGCGCCAGCAGCTTACGACCAGTGACAGGGGAGGACGAGCAGTACTTC
>.|.|TRBV5-1|15|TRBJ2-2
CASSQSQMNTGELFF
TGCGCCAGCAGCCAATCCCAGATGAACACCGGGGAGCTGTTTTTT
>.|.|TRBV6-5|13|TRBJ2-3
CASRGALADTQYF
TGTGCCAGCAGGGGGGCCCTGGCAGATACGCAGTATTTT
>.|few|TRBV7-9|13|TRBJ2-3
CASSPRGPDTQYF
TGTGCCAGCAGCCCCCGAGGCCCAGATACGCAGTATTTT
>TRBD2|.|TRBV15|15|TRBJ2-5
CATSRRTSRQETQYF
TGTGCCACCAGCAGAAGGACTAGCCGCCAAGAGACCCAGTACTTC
>.|.|TRBV11-2|18|TRBJ1-5
CASSLTLPGSNSNQPQHF
TGTGCCAGCAGCTTAACCCTCCCGGGGAGCAATAGCAATCAGCCCCAGCATTTT
>.|.|TRBV10-3|14|TRBJ1-5
CAISEGQFNQPQHF
TGTGCCATCAGTGAGGGGCAGTTCAATCAGCCCCAGCATTTT
>TRBD2|.|TRBV5-1|15|TRBJ2-3
CASSSFGGSADTQYF
TGCGCCAGCAGCTCCTTCGGGGGGTCGGCCGATACGCAGTATTTT
>.|.|TRBV11-2|13|TRBJ1-5
CASSLSVREPQHF
TGTGCCAGCAGCTTATCGGTTCGCGAGCCCCAGCATTTT
>TRBD2|.|TRBV7-2|18|TRBJ2-5
CASSLSRGLAGGQETQYF
TGTGCCAGCAGCTTATCCCGAGGACTAGCGGGGGGACAAGAGACCCAGTACTTC
>TRBD1|.|TRBV27|13|TRBJ1-2
CASSSTGGEGYTF
TGTGCCAGCAGTTCGACAGGGGGCGAAGGCTACACCTTC
>.|.|TRBV11-2|12|TRBJ1-2
CASSLAGNGYTF
TGTGCCAGCAGCTTGGCAGGGAATGGCTACACCTTC
>.|.|TRBV5-6|13|TRBJ2-7
CASGWRETYEQYF
TGTGCCAGCGGGTGGCGGGAAACCTACGAGCAGTACTTC
>TRBD1|.|TRBV4-1|15|TRBJ1-1
CASSQDDREGTEAFF
TGCGCCAGCAGCCAAGACGACAGGGAAGGAACTGAAGCTTTCTTT
>TRBD2|.|TRBV28|13|TRBJ2-2
CASSTGGSGELFF
TGTGCCAGCAGCACGGGGGGGTCCGGGGAGCTGTTTTTT
>.|.|TRBV4-1|13|TRBJ1-2
CASSQARNYGYTF
TGCGCCAGCAGCCAAGCCCGTAACTATGGCTACACCTTC
>TRBD2|.|TRBV30|16|TRBJ2-3
CAWRGASGGRTDTQYF
TGTGCCTGGAGGGGTGCGAGCGGGGGGCGCACAGATACGCAGTATTTT
>.|once|TRBV29-1|13|TRBJ2-5
CSVVVRFGETQYF
TGCAGCGTTGTTGTCCGGTTCGGTGAGACCCAGTACTTC
>TRBD2|once|TRBV6-1|16|TRBJ2-7
CASSGPTRGDPYEQYF
TGTGCCAGCAGTGGCCCCACGCGGGGGGACCCCTACGAGCAGTACTTC
>TRBD1|.|TRBV11-2|18|TRBJ2-2
CASSLEYWDRGNTGELFF
TGTGCCAGCAGCTTGGAGTATTGGGACAGGGGAAACACCGGGGAGCTGTTTTTT